Listed here are 7 T cell receptor beta chains from one sample, sequenced in a study of early T cells in non-severe SARS-CoV-2 infection. TCRdb called the 5' RACE reads again in MiXCR, with one record for every CDR3 protein. Here the sample spans roughly 93,000 distinct CDR3 sequences, 14% to 15% being singletons. Sequencing used whole blood. The origin of the receptors is an adult who was a healthcare worker with PCR-confirmed SARS-CoV-2 infection or an uninfected control (not recorded which).

The rearrangement joins TRBV5-1 to TRBJ2-4, with 8 bases aligning to TRBD1. This CDR3 has 20 residues. Germline CDR1 and CDR2: SGHRS and YFSETQ. V dropped 4 bases and J dropped 1; count of bases not matched to a gene: 19. This CDR3 is CASSPTIESDRGRAKNIQYF. Written as DNA, the CDR3 is TGCGCCAGCAGCCCGACCATAGAAAGTGACAGGGGAAGGGCCAAAAACATTCAGTACTTC.

CDR3 amino acids: CSVEGVNRAYGYTF. The CDR3 nucleotides are TGCAGCGTTGAAGGAGTGAACCGGGCCTATGGCTACACCTTC. The chain couples TRBV29-1 to TRBJ1-2; D uncertain. Between the trimmed V and J ends, which lost 1 base and 4 bases, there was a span of 13 bases. CDR3 length: 14 amino acids. The germline CDR1 and CDR2 sequences are SQVTM and ANQGSEA.

This sequence joins TRBV14 and TRBJ1-5; D ambiguous. CDR1 and CDR2 from the germline V gene are SGHDN and FVKESK. This CDR3 has 13 amino acids. Trimming removed 0 bases at V and 6 bases at J, with 6 bases between. The CDR3 nucleotides are TGTGCCAGCAGCCAAGACCCGGGTCAGCCCCAGCATTTT. This gives the protein CASSQDPGQPQHF. Together with reference TRBV14 and TRBJ1-5, the CDR3 gives the full variable domain: EAGVTQFPSHSVIEKGQTVTLRCDPISGHDNLYWYRRVMGKEIKFLLHFVKESKQDESGMPNNRFLAERTGGTYSTLKVQPAELEDSGVYFCASSQDPGQPQHFGDGTRLSIL.

This clonotype was seen a handful of times. The V and J genes are TRBV10-2 and TRBJ2-1; D gene uncertain. CDR3 length: 12 amino acids. CDR1 is WSHSY, CDR2 SAAADI, per germline. V lost 0 bases, J lost 14 bases, and 11 bases lay in between. CDR3 in amino acids: CASSESGRVEFF. CDR3 coding DNA: TGCGCCAGCAGTGAGTCGGGTAGGGTGGAGTTCTTC.

This rearrangement joins TRBV20-1 to TRBJ2-7; possible D gene TRBD1, 5 bases. The germline V gene has CDR1 DFQATT and CDR2 SNEGSKA (reference sequence). V was trimmed by 6 bases and J by 6 bases, leaving 12 bases between them. The CDR3 consists of 11 residues. The CDR3 DNA sequence: TGCAGTGCAGGGCAGGGTACCGAGCAGTACGTC. It encodes CSAGQGTEQYV.

The CDR3 spells CASTSQGNSPLHF. CDR3 nucleotide sequence: TGTGCCAGCACATCACAGGGGAATTCACCCCTCCACTTT. The rearrangement joins TRBV6-5 to TRBJ1-6; the match to TRBD1 covers 7 bases. The CDR3 runs to 13 residues. Germline-derived CDR1 and CDR2 are MNHEY and SVGAGI. With 7 bases clipped from V and 7 bases from J, the junction kept 4 bases outside the gene matches.

The V gene is TRBV6-4, the J gene TRBJ1-6, with a possible D match to TRBD1 (5 bases). CDR3 length equals 15 residues. V shed 4 bases and J shed 7 bases, with 14 bases lying between them. In germline, CDR1 is MRHNA, CDR2 SNTAGT. The CDR3 bases are TGTGCCAGCAGTGTACAGGCGATCAGCAATTCACCCCTCCACTTT. It codes for CASSVQAISNSPLHF.